This passage covers 28 T cell receptor beta chains from one sample sequenced in a study of molecular identifiers for immune sequencing clone quantification. TCRdb fed the PCR reads into MiXCR, producing one record per CDR3 protein. The data show roughly 320,000 distinct CDR3 sequences, 24% seen once. The sequenced material came from naive CD8+ T cells from blood, with Jurkat cell RNA spiked in. Stated subset: FACS-sorted CD8+CD4-CCR7+CD45RA+ naive T cells. The receptors were sampled from a human donor in good health. Some libraries in this study had Jurkat cell RNA spiked in.

This clonotype was counted at least ten times. The chain joins TRBV29-1 to TRBJ2-5; D gene unclear. The V gene's germline CDR1 is SQVTM and CDR2 ANQGSEA. Trimming shortened V by 0 bases and J by 4 bases, and 12 bases separated the two germline ends. CDR3 length: 14 residues. CDR3 sequence: CSVEDDPPRETQYF. The CDR3 DNA is TGCAGCGTTGAAGATGACCCCCCGAGAGAGACCCAGTACTTC. The full variable domain, rest sourced from reference TRBV29-1 and TRBJ2-5, is SAVISQKPSRDICQRGTSLTIQCQVDSQVTMMFWYRQQPGQSLTLIATANQGSEATYESGFVIDKFPISRPNLTFSTLTVSNMSPEDSSIYLCSVEDDPPRETQYFGPGTRLLVL.

This clonotype was seen repeatedly, ten times or more. The CDR3 DNA reads TGTGCCAGCAGTTTGCTAGCGGGGTTCCAAGAGACCCAGTACTTC. It yields the protein CASSLLAGFQETQYF. The chain joins TRBV28 to TRBJ2-5; TRBD2 matches at 9 bases. After removal of 3 bases from V and 1 base from J, the junction contained 3 bases not matched to a gene. Germline CDR1 is MDHEN and CDR2 is SYDVKM. CDR3 length: 15 residues.

The V gene is TRBV7-3, the J gene TRBJ2-3; D is unclear. CDR1 and CDR2 (germline): SGHTA, FQGTGA. The CDR3 loop spans 15 amino acids. The V end lost 3 bases, the J end lost 2 bases, and 12 bases lay between the germline ends. The CDR3, as DNA: TGTGCCAGCAGCTTTGGTGGCTTAAACACAGATACGCAGTATTTT. Protein: CASSFGGLNTDTQYF.

This clonotype was seen many times. The chain employs TRBV5-1 and TRBJ1-3, with D hard to call. The V gene lost 0 bases and the J gene lost 3 bases, with 13 bases spanning the gap. Germline CDR1 SGHRS, CDR2 YFSETQ. This CDR3 is 16 amino acids long. CDR3 sequence: CASSLDSPLYGNTIYF. In nucleotides, the CDR3 is TGCGCCAGCAGCTTGGACTCCCCCTTATATGGAAACACCATATATTTT.

This clonotype was counted many times. The CDR3 spells CASNQQQTPTRGAKNIQYF. In DNA, the CDR3 is TGTGCCAGCAATCAACAACAGACACCAACGCGAGGGGCCAAAAACATTCAGTACTTC. The chain couples TRBV28 to TRBJ2-4; weak D call: TRBD2 (5 bases). Germline CDR1 MDHEN, CDR2 SYDVKM. The CDR3 contains 19 residues. The V and J ends lost 7 bases and 1 base respectively, with 26 bases between them. The variable domain in full, completed from reference TRBV28 and TRBJ2-4, reads DVKVTQSSRYLVKRTGEKVFLECVQDMDHENMFWYRQDPGLGLRLIYFSYDVKMKEKGDIPEGYSVSREKKERFSLILESASTNQTSMYLCASNQQQTPTRGAKNIQYFGAGTRLSVL.

This clonotype was observed many times. The chain employs TRBV2 and TRBJ1-5, with D unclear. The CDR3 contains 12 residues. The V and J ends lost 2 bases and 5 bases respectively, with 4 bases between them. The germline V gene has CDR1 SNHLY and CDR2 FYNNEI. In DNA form, the CDR3 reads TGTGCCAGCAGTGAAATGGATCAGCCCCAGCATTTT. It encodes CASSEMDQPQHF.

This clonotype was picked up many times. The chain has TRBV30 and TRBJ2-3, with 13 bases matching TRBD2. CDR1 GTSNPN and CDR2 SVGIG come from the germline V gene (reference sequence). The junction had 5 bases not matched to a gene; V was cut back by 5 bases and J by 6 bases. The length of the CDR3 is 14 residues. The CDR3, as DNA: TGTGCCTGGGGACTAGCGGGGGAGCTCGATACGCAGTATTTT. Its protein is CAWGLAGELDTQYF.

Notes on this clonotype: A much bigger clone sits one base away, suggesting this may be a read error. V usage is TRBV12-3 or TRBV12-4 and J usage is TRBJ2-2, with D possibly being TRBD1 (6 bases). This CDR3 is 13 amino acids long. Trimming took 8 bases from V and 6 from J, leaving 13 bases between them. The CDR3 is CASGTGFPGELFF. Written as DNA, the CDR3 is TGTGCCAGCGGTACAGGGTTCCCCGGGGAGCTGTTTTTT.

The V gene is TRBV19, the J gene TRBJ2-2; 8 bases are shared with TRBD1. From germline, CDR1 is LNHDA and CDR2 SQIVND (reference sequence). The CDR3 extends over 16 amino acids. Trimming took 4 bases from V and 5 from J; bases not matched to a gene: 9. The CDR3 reads CASSSGQGLLTGELFF. The CDR3 DNA is TGTGCCAGTAGTAGCGGACAGGGCCTTCTAACCGGGGAGCTGTTTTTT.

This clonotype has only a few counts. This rearrangement joins TRBV4-2 to TRBJ2-7; 11 bases agree with TRBD2. Losses at the gene ends were 8 bases for V and 4 bases for J; bases not matched to a gene: 7. This CDR3 has 14 residues. Germline V CDR1 and CDR2: LGHNA, YNFKEQ. The CDR3 region is CASSTSGSEYEQYF. CDR3 nucleotide sequence: TGTGCCAGCTCAACTAGCGGGAGCGAGTACGAGCAGTACTTC.

The chain employs TRBV3-1 and TRBJ2-7; TRBD1 agrees at 9 bases. The CDR3 is 14 amino acids. J lost 3 bases, V lost 5 bases, and 5 bases had no gene match. Germline V gene sequence: CDR1 LGHDT, CDR2 YNNKEL (reference sequence). The CDR3: CASSADRGYYEQYF. For the CDR3, the DNA is TGTGCCAGCAGCGCAGACAGGGGGTACTACGAGCAGTACTTC.

This clonotype appeared a few times. The rearrangement uses TRBV30 and TRBJ1-1; no definite D call. Per the germline V gene, CDR1 is GTSNPN and CDR2 is SVGIG (reference sequence). CDR3 length: 14 amino acids. Trimming took 5 bases from V and 10 from J, leaving 23 bases between them. The CDR3 sequence: CAWDQDWALMGAFF. The CDR3 nucleotides read TGTGCCTGGGACCAGGACTGGGCCCTAATGGGAGCTTTCTTT.

With respect to this clonotype: Just one base apart from a much larger clone, this may be a read error. The CDR3 protein is CASRRTGTNEQYF. The DNA for the CDR3 is TGTGCCAGCAGGAGGACAGGGACGAACGAGCAGTACTTC. This chain links TRBV27 with TRBJ2-7, with TRBD1 matching 8 bases. There are 13 residues in the CDR3. The germline gives CDR1 MNHEY, CDR2 SMNVEV (reference sequence). V was clipped by 6 bases and J by 5 bases; unmatched bases: 6.

A few counts support this clonotype. The chain joins TRBV4-1 to TRBJ2-7, with 7 bases identical to TRBD2. CDR1 and CDR2 from the germline V gene are MGHRA and YSYEKL. V gave up 1 base and J gave up 4 bases; unmatched junction bases: 10. This CDR3 spans 16 amino acids. DNA for the CDR3: TGCGCCAGCAGCCAAGTTCCAGCGGGGACTACTTACGAGCAGTACTTC. This gives the protein CASSQVPAGTTYEQYF.

The chain carries TRBV7-8 and TRBJ2-3; D might be TRBD1 (6 bases). CDR1 is SGHVS, CDR2 FQNEAQ, per germline. Trimming stripped 8 bases from V and 6 bases from J, with 30 bases between. The CDR3 spans 18 residues. CDR3 amino acids: CASGPPSQTGHFSDTQYF. The CDR3 region has the DNA TGTGCCAGCGGCCCTCCCTCTCAAACAGGGCACTTTTCTGATACGCAGTATTTT.

CDR3 protein: CASSQTLAGEATDTQYF. The CDR3 bases are TGTGCCAGCAGCCAAACCCTAGCGGGGGAAGCCACAGATACGCAGTATTTT. The chain combines TRBV4-2 with TRBJ2-3; TRBD2 agrees at 10 bases. This CDR3 comprises 17 residues. Trimming at V came to 2 bases and at J to 2 bases, leaving 7 bases not matched to a gene. Looked up from germline, CDR1 is LGHNA and CDR2 is YNFKEQ.

This clonotype has ten or more counts. This sequence joins TRBV12-3 or TRBV12-4 and TRBJ2-5; 9 bases line up with TRBD1. The ends lost 6 bases at V and 5 bases at J; junction bases unmatched: 10. This CDR3 is built from 15 residues. The chain's CDR3 is CASSRPGQGIETQYF. CDR3 sequence (DNA): TGTGCCAGCAGCCGACCGGGACAGGGTATCGAGACCCAGTACTTC.

V usage is TRBV11-2 and J usage is TRBJ2-1; 8 nucleotides line up with TRBD2. Germline V gene lookup returns CDR1 SGHAT and CDR2 FQNNGV. This CDR3 comprises 15 residues. The J segment lost 4 bases and the V segment lost 6 bases, leaving 8 bases of the junction unmatched. The CDR3 reads CASSLRTSLYNEQFF. Here the CDR3 DNA reads TGTGCCAGCAGTCTCCGGACTAGCCTATACAATGAGCAGTTCTTC.

The chain employs TRBV9 and TRBJ2-3; a possible D gene is TRBD2 (6 bases). CDR3 length: 16 residues. Trimming pared 3 bases from V and 4 bases from J, leaving 18 bases between. Germline lookup yields CDR1 SGDLS and CDR2 YYNGEE. The CDR3 region has the DNA TGTGCCAGCAGCGCTTATGGGTCTAGCGCGGCAGATACGCAGTATTTT. This gives the protein CASSAYGSSAADTQYF.

This clonotype was picked up many times. The rearrangement uses TRBV15 and TRBJ1-5; TRBD1 aligns across 7 bases. The CDR3 is made up of 14 amino acids. Germline V lookup: CDR1 LNHNV, CDR2 YYDKDF (reference sequence). With 1 base clipped from V and 7 bases from J, the junction kept 4 bases outside the gene matches. CDR3 in DNA: TGTGCCACCAGCAGAGCGTCAGGGGGACAGCCCCAGCATTTT. Its protein is CATSRASGGQPQHF.

This clonotype was counted at least ten times. This chain joins TRBV20-1 and TRBJ2-4; 10 positions match TRBD1. CDR1 is DFQATT, CDR2 SNEGSKA, per germline (reference sequence). V shed 5 bases and J 0 bases; nucleotides not matched to a gene: 13. The CDR3 has 18 amino acids. CDR3 nucleotide sequence: TGCAGTGCTGGAGGCCGGGACAGGGGACCCCTAGCCAAAAACATTCAGTACTTC. It is translated as CSAGGRDRGPLAKNIQYF.

This clonotype was detected only a few times. The chain joins TRBV7-9 to TRBJ2-7; 8 nucleotides line up with TRBD1. The germline CDR1 and CDR2 sequences are SEHNR and FQNEAQ (reference sequence). V dropped 5 bases and J dropped 0; count of bases not matched to a gene: 12. This CDR3 region has 17 residues. The DNA of the CDR3 is TGTGCCAGCAGCCCCCTCCCCCGGGACAGGCGCTCCTACGAGCAGTACTTC. It specifies CASSPLPRDRRSYEQYF.

A word on this clonotype: A single base separates this from a much larger clone, so it may be a read error. The rearrangement links TRBV7-9 to TRBJ1-1; the D is unclear. CDR1 is SEHNR and CDR2 is FQNEAQ in the germline V gene (reference sequence). The CDR3 runs to 14 residues. CDR3 in amino acids: CASSFVNGNTEALF. DNA for the CDR3: TGTGCCAGCAGCTTCGTGAATGGGAACACTGAAGCTCTCTTT.

This sequence joins TRBV30 and TRBJ1-1; possible D gene TRBD1, 6 bases. Germline V lookup: CDR1 GTSNPN, CDR2 SVGIG (reference sequence). The CDR3 spans 13 residues. Trimming removed 0 bases at V and 4 bases at J, with 9 bases between. The CDR3, as DNA: TGTGCCTGGAGTGTAGGGGGGGGCACTGAAGCTTTCTTT. The encoded protein is CAWSVGGGTEAFF.

In its sample, this clonotype was seen many times. CDR3 sequence reads: CASRGAGAFF. CDR3 sequence (DNA): TGTGCCAGCAGAGGGGCTGGGGCTTTCTTT. This chain connects TRBV2 to TRBJ1-1, with a possible D match to TRBD1 (5 bases). Germline CDR1 reads SNHLY; CDR2 reads FYNNEI. Trimming cost V 6 bases and J 11 bases, with 10 bases left between them. The CDR3 has 10 amino acids.

Of note for this clonotype: A much more abundant neighbour one base away suggests this may be a read error. This chain uses TRBV5-6 with TRBJ2-3; D is ambiguous. CDR1 and CDR2 (germline): SGHDT, YYEEEE. This CDR3 region has 14 residues. V was shortened by 4 bases and J by 5 bases, with 14 bases between the two germline ends. This chain's CDR3 is CASSIGGSLDTQYF. For the CDR3, the DNA is TGTGCCAGCAGCATCGGCGGATCACTAGATACGCAGTATTTT.

This clonotype showed up many times. The V and J genes are TRBV25-1 and TRBJ2-1; D is unresolved. The CDR3 spans 16 residues. Germline-derived CDR1 and CDR2 are MGHDK and SYGVNS. Trimming removed 5 bases at V and 0 bases at J, with 14 bases between. CDR3 in DNA: TGTGCCAGCAGTCCCGCGGCCCTAAGCTCCTACAATGAGCAGTTCTTC. It translates to CASSPAALSSYNEQFF.

This clonotype appeared a few times. The V gene is TRBV6-5, the J gene TRBJ2-2, with D tentatively TRBD1 (5 bases). The germline V gene has CDR1 MNHEY and CDR2 SVGAGI. Trimming removed 2 bases from V and 2 bases from J, with 12 bases in between. This CDR3 spans 16 amino acids. For the CDR3, the DNA is TGTGCCAGCAGTTACCTCTGGCAGGGAAACACCGGGGAGCTGTTTTTT. It codes for CASSYLWQGNTGELFF.